This T cell receptor beta chain emerged from a study of T cell repertoires in cytomegalovirus infection. Study-level information: HLA-B-restricted CMV epitopes that are well studied, plus recently identified HLA-C-restricted ones, were used by the study. Public TCR beta signatures marked donors with CMV infection and the matching HLA. The study, taken as a whole, reports: Pooled public TCR beta family frequency picked out CMV carriers with the relevant HLA.

TCRdb fed the reads into MiXCR, producing one record per CDR3 protein. Among 650,000 to 850,000 distinct CDR3 sequences listed, roughly 29% were seen once. Details on this clonotype: Its specificity is unknown.

This sequence was found in a human donor in good health (CMV status not recorded). Some clones in this sample may be carry-over from other donors' samples. Sequences were derived from cultured CD8+ T cells from PBMCs, sampled from culture after CMV antigen stimulation.

CDR3 protein: CASSPGWTGSYNEQFF. The CDR3 region has the DNA TGTGCCAGCAGCCCAGGCTGGACAGGGTCCTACAATGAGCAGTTCTTC. The chain recombines TRBV3-1 with TRBJ2-1; 8 positions agree with TRBD1. The trim removed 4 bases at V and 1 base at J, leaving 6 bases unmatched. The CDR3 has 16 residues. Germline V gives CDR1 LGHDT, CDR2 YNNKEL (reference sequence).